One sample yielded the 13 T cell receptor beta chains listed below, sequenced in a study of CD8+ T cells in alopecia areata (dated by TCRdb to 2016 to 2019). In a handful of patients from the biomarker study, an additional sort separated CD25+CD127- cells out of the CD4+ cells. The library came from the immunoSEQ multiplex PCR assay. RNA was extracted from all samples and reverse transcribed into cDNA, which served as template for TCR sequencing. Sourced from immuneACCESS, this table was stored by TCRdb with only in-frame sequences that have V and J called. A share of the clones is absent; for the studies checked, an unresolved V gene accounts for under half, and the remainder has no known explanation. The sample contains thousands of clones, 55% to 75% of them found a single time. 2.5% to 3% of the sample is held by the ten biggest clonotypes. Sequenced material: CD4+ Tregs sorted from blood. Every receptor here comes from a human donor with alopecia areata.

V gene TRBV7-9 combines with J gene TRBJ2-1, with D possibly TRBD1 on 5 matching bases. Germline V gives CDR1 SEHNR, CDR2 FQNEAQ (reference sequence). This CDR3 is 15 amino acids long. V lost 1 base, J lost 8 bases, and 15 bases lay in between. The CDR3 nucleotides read TGTGCCAGCAGCTTAGGGGGCGGCCGCACCGATGAGCAGTTCTTC. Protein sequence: CASSLGGGRTDEQFF.

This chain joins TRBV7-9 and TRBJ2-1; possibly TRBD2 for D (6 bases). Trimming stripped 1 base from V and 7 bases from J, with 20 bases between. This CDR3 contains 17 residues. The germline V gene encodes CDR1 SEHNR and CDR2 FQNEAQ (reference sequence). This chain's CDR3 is CASSLVGGLQILNEQFF. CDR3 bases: TGTGCCAGCAGCTTAGTAGGAGGGCTTCAAATACTAAATGAGCAGTTCTTC.

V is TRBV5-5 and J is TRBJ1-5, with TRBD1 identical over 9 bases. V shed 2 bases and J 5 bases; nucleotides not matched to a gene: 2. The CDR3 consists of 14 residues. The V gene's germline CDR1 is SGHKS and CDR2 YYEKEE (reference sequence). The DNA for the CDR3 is TGTGCCAGCAGCTTTCGGACAGGGGATCAGCCCCAGCATTTT. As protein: CASSFRTGDQPQHF.

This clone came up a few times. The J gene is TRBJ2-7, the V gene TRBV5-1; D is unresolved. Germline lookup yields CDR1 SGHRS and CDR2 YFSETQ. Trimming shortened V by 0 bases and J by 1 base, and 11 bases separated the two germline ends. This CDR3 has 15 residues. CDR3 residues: CASSLVTARSYEQYF. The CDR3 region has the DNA TGCGCCAGCAGCTTGGTCACCGCCAGGTCCTACGAGCAGTACTTC.

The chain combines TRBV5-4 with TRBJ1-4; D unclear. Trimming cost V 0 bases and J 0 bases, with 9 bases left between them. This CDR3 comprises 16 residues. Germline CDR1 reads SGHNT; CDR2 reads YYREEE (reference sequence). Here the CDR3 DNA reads TGTGCCAGCAGCTTGGACAGCCGAACAACTAATGAAAAACTGTTTTTT. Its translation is CASSLDSRTTNEKLFF.

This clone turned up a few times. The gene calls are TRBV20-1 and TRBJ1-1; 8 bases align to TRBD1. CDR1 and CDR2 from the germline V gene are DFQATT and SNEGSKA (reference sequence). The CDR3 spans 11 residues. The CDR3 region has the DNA TGCAGAACAGGTGGACAGGGTTTGGCTTTCTTT. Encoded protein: CRTGGQGLAFF.

This CDR3 reads CASSLVGQNTGELFF. Written as DNA, the CDR3 is TGTGCCAGCAGCTTAGTGGGACAGAACACCGGGGAGCTGTTTTTT. The rearrangement links TRBV11-2 to TRBJ2-2, with TRBD1 as a possible D gene (6 bases). The CDR3 spans 15 residues. Between the trimmed V and J ends, which lost 1 base and 1 base, there was a span of 7 bases. Germline V gene data show CDR1 as SGHAT and CDR2 as FQNNGV.

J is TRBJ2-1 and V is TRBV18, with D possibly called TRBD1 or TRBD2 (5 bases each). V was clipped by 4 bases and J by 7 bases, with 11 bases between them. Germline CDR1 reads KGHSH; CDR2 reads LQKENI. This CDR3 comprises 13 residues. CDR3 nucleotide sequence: TGTGCCAGCTCACTGGACTGGGGGAATGAGCAGTTCTTC. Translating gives CASSLDWGNEQFF.

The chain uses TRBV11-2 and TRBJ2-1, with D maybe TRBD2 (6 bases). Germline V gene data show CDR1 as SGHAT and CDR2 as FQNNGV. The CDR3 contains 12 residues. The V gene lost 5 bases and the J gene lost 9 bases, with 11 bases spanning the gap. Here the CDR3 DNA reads TGTGCCAGCAGCAATTTGGGGGGTGAGCAGTTCTTC. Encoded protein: CASSNLGGEQFF.

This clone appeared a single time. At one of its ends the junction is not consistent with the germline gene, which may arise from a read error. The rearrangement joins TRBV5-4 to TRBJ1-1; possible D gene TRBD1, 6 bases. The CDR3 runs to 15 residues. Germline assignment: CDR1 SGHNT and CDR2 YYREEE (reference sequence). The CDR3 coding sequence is TGTGCCAGCAGTTTGGGCAGGGGTGGCTATACTGAAGCTTTCTTT. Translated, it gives CASSLGRGGYTEAFF. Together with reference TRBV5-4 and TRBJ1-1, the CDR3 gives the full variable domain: ETGVTQSPTHLIKTRGQQVTLRCSSQSGHNTVSWYQQALGQGPQFIFQYYREEENGRGNFPPRFSGLQFPNYSSELNVNALELDDSALYLCASSLGRGGYTEAFFGQGTRLTVV.

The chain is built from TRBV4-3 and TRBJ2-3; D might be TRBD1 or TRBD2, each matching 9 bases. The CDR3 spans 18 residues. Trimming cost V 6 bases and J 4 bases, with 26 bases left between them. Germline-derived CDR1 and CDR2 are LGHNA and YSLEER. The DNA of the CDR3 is TGCGCCAGCAGTTTAACGCCGGGACAGGGCGGGGGGGCAGATACGCAGTATTTT. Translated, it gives CASSLTPGQGGGADTQYF.

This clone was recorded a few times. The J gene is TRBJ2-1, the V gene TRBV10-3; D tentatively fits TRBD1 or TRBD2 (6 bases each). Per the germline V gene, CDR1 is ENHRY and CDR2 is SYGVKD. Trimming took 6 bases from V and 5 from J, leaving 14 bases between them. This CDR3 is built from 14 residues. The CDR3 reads CAIRETGGHNEQFF. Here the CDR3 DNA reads TGTGCCATCAGGGAGACTGGGGGGCACAATGAGCAGTTCTTC.

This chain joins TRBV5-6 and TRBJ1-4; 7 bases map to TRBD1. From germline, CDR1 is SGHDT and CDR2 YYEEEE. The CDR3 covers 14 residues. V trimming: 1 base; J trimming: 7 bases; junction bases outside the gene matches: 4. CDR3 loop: CASSLKDRAEKLFF. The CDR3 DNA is TGTGCCAGCAGCTTGAAAGACAGGGCTGAAAAACTGTTTTTT.